The present TCR beta chain was sequenced within a study of T cells in Graves' hyperthyroidism and ophthalmopathy. Study-wide context: Peripheral blood was drawn at first diagnosis, prior to all treatment. The study's findings and limits: A 13 V-J signature model discriminated ophthalmopathy versus stable hyperthyroidism. In the blood, most expanded thyroid clonotypes above 0.001 appeared as well.

Concerning this clonotype: Antigen specificity is unknown.

Regions amplified from RNA transcripts were the TCR beta CDR3 regions. The study used the HTBI primer set for a first-round RT-PCR of the TCR CDR3. MiXCR, applied by TCRdb to the multiplex PCR reads, yields one record per CDR3 protein. The sample shows around 570,000 distinct CDR3 sequences, roughly 21% of them seen only once. The V end lost 5 bases, the J end lost 6 bases, and 12 bases lay between the germline ends. This CDR3 is 13 amino acids long. Germline V CDR1 and CDR2: SGHAT, FQNNGV. Sample: blood. This TCR was sampled from a man aged 35 to 55 with Graves' ophthalmopathy. The V gene is TRBV11-2, the J gene TRBJ2-3; perhaps D is TRBD1 or TRBD2 (5 bases each). DNA for the CDR3: TGTGCCAGCAGCCCTTTCTGGGGGGATACGCAGTATTTT. Translated: CASSPFWGDTQYF.